This entry describes one TCR beta chain. The sample originates from a study of shared clonotypes between healthy human individuals. An assay was performed, and its level was deep. Some clones are missing from TCRdb's copy, which holds only in-frame ones; the method was immunoSEQ multiplex PCR. Altogether some 470,000 clones are present, roughly four fifths being singletons, with the ten largest covering 10% to 15%. Sample: PBMCs. This clonotype was sampled from a woman aged 40 to 49 in good health. Some clones in this sample may be carry-over from other donors' samples.

As DNA, the CDR3 is TGTGCCAGCAGTTACGGGACGGAGAATCAGCCCCAGCATTTT. Amino acid sequence: CASSYGTENQPQHF. The V call is TRBV5-6, the J call TRBJ1-5, with D perhaps matching TRBD1 (5 bases). The V end lost 5 bases, the J end lost 4 bases, and 13 bases lay between the germline ends. This CDR3 comprises 14 residues. The germline V gene has CDR1 SGHDT and CDR2 YYEEEE.